The entry that follows covers one TCR beta chain sequence. The sample belongs to a study of blood T cell repertoires in COVID-19. From germline, CDR1 is LNHDA and CDR2 SQIVND (reference sequence). V lost 6 bases to trimming and J lost 4 bases; unmatched junction nucleotides: 6. This CDR3 has 14 amino acids. This table comes from immunoSEQ multiplex PCR, and its TCRdb copy is limited to in-frame clones, with some not included. This repertoire shows about 190,000 clones, less than 80% found once; its top ten account for approximately 15%. V usage is TRBV19 and J usage is TRBJ1-5, with 7 bases matching TRBD1. The clonotype was recovered from a man in his forties or fifties who had recovered from COVID-19. Sequencing was performed on peripheral blood. In DNA form, the CDR3 reads TGTGCCAGTAGCCCGGGACAGCAAAATCAGCCCCAGCATTTT. Translating it yields CASSPGQQNQPQHF.